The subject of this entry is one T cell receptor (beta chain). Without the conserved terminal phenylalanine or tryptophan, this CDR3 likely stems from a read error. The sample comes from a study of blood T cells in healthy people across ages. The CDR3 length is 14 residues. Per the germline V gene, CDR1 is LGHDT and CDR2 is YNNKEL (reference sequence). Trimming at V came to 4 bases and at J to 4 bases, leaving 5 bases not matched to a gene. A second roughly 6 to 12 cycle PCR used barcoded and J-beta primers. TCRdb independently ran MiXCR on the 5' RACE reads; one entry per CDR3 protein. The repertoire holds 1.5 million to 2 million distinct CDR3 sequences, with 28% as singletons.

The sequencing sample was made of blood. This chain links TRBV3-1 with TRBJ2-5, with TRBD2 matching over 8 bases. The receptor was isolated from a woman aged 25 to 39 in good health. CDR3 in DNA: TGTGCCAGCAGCCCTTTAGCGGGGCCAGAGACCCAGTACTCC. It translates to CASSPLAGPETQYS.